The sequence of this TCR beta chain was determined in a study of T cell repertoires in cytomegalovirus infection. Overall study results and limits: HLA-C-restricted CMV-specific TCR beta clonotypes prevailed in the ex vivo response. Carriers of CMV and the relevant HLA type were discriminated by public TCR beta frequency.

TCRdb recomputed calls from the reads with MiXCR, one row per CDR3 protein. The top ten clones hold roughly 25% of a sample with around 530,000 distinct CDR3 sequences, about 15% of them seen once. Of note for this clonotype: What it binds is not known.

Between the trimmed V and J ends, which lost 10 bases and 3 bases, there was a span of 18 bases. Germline lookup yields CDR1 MGHRA and CDR2 YSYEKL. There are 14 residues in the CDR3. V is TRBV4-1 and J is TRBJ2-5; perhaps TRBD1 as D (5 bases). The sequenced material came from CD8+ T cells from PBMCs. The receptor comes from a human donor in good health (CMV status not recorded). Some clones in this sample may be carry-over from other donors' samples. In nucleotides, the CDR3 is TGCGCCACCAGTACGGACACCTCGGAAGAGACCCAGTACTTC. Its translation is CATSTDTSEETQYF.